These 30 T cell receptor beta chains were all obtained from the same sample, sequenced in a study of T cell responses to AZD1222 COVID-19 vaccine. The method was immunoSEQ multiplex PCR; TCRdb's version includes in-frame clones alone and lacks a portion of them. The data hold about 120,000 clones, with around 90% observed a single time. This specimen was peripheral blood, taken on day 0 of AZD1222 vaccination. These receptors were obtained from an adult in good health.

This clone came up a few times. For the CDR3, the DNA is TGTGCCAGCAGCCCAGCGGGTGGCGGCTACACCTTC. It codes for CASSPAGGGYTF. The V call is TRBV3-1 (or the pseudogene TRBV3-2), the J call TRBJ1-2; D gene uncertain. Germline CDR1 LGHDT, CDR2 YNNKEL (reference sequence). V lost 4 bases, J lost 8 bases, and 11 bases lay in between. The CDR3 spans 12 residues.

The chain joins TRBV9 to TRBJ1-2; D ambiguous. There are 15 residues in the CDR3. Trimming took off 3 bases at V and 5 bases at J, with 17 bases between the two ends. CDR1 is SGDLS, CDR2 YYNGEE, per germline. The CDR3 here is CASSGLGLGGYGYTF. The CDR3 coding sequence is TGTGCCAGCAGCGGCCTTGGGCTCGGCGGGTATGGCTACACCTTC.

J is TRBJ2-5 and V is TRBV3-1 (or the pseudogene TRBV3-2), with 13 nucleotides matching TRBD2. CDR1 is LGHDT and CDR2 is YNNKEL in the germline V gene (reference sequence). V was pared by 1 base and J by 2 bases, with 1 base of the junction left unmatched. The CDR3 length is 16 residues. The CDR3 nucleotides read TGTGCCAGCAGCCAAGGACTAGCGGGAGGTCAAGAGACCCAGTACTTC. It translates to CASSQGLAGGQETQYF.

CDR3 nucleotide sequence: TGTGCCTGGGAGTCTGGCCGAGAAAGTTCCGGGGAGCTGTTTTTT. Its translation: CAWESGRESSGELFF. The J gene is TRBJ2-2, the V gene TRBV30; D gene ambiguous. V was clipped by 5 bases and J by 6 bases, with 19 bases between them. The CDR3 runs 15 residues. Looked up from germline, CDR1 is GTSNPN and CDR2 is SVGIG (reference sequence).

CDR3 sequence: CASSQERRMTNYGYTF. In DNA, the CDR3 is TGTGCCAGCAGCCAAGAGCGACGGATGACTAACTATGGCTACACCTTC. The V and J genes are TRBV3-1 (or the pseudogene TRBV3-2) and TRBJ1-2; D is ambiguous. Germline loops: CDR1 LGHDT, CDR2 YNNKEL (reference sequence). CDR3 size: 16 residues. V shed 0 bases and J shed 0 bases, with 11 bases lying between them.

The genes are TRBV9 and TRBJ1-3, with D maybe TRBD1 (6 bases). Per the germline V gene, CDR1 is SGDLS and CDR2 is YYNGEE. The CDR3 sequence is 14 residues long. V lost 0 bases, J lost 4 bases, and 8 bases lay in between. The CDR3 DNA reads as TGTGCCAGCAGCGTAGGGACAGCAGGAAACACCATATATTTT. This codes for CASSVGTAGNTIYF.

The chain links TRBV28 to TRBJ2-3; D gene uncertain. The CDR3 runs to 16 residues. V was shortened by 6 bases and J by 0 bases, with 16 bases between the two germline ends. In germline, CDR1 is MDHEN, CDR2 SYDVKM. CDR3 amino acids: CASRFGLASSTDTQYF. The CDR3 nucleotides are TGTGCCAGCAGATTTGGTTTGGCCTCTAGCACAGATACGCAGTATTTT.

The chain is built from TRBV18 and TRBJ2-7; D not resolved. Germline CDR1 and CDR2: KGHSH and LQKENI. The CDR3 is made up of 11 amino acids. The ends were cut back, 5 bases at V and 4 bases at J, with 6 bases in the middle. The CDR3 region is CASSDRYEQYF. Written as DNA, the CDR3 is TGTGCCAGCTCAGATCGTTACGAGCAGTACTTC.

The chain couples TRBV7-8 to TRBJ2-1, with TRBD2 identical over 9 bases. J lost 12 bases, V lost 0 bases, and 6 bases had no gene match. CDR1 and CDR2 (germline): SGHVS, FQNEAQ. The CDR3 contains 14 residues. The CDR3 reads CASSLAGAGGRQFF. CDR3 bases: TGTGCCAGCAGCTTAGCAGGGGCGGGAGGGCGGCAGTTCTTC.

The chain uses TRBV3-1 (or the pseudogene TRBV3-2) and TRBJ1-1; 10 bases are a match to TRBD1. Germline loops: CDR1 LGHDT, CDR2 YNNKEL (reference sequence). V gave up 4 bases and J gave up 5 bases; unmatched junction bases: 7. The CDR3 spans 15 residues. The CDR3 loop reads CASSPSDRGRTEAFF. In DNA, the CDR3 is TGTGCCAGCAGCCCCTCGGACAGGGGGAGGACTGAAGCTTTCTTT.

V gene TRBV5-5 combines with J gene TRBJ2-6; unclear D gene. Trimming took off 1 base at V and 2 bases at J, with 10 bases between the two ends. This CDR3 has 16 amino acids. Looked up from germline, CDR1 is SGHKS and CDR2 is YYEKEE (reference sequence). The CDR3 DNA reads TGTGCCAGCAGCTTGTCCCTGGGAACTGGGGCCAACGTCCTGACTTTC. Its translation is CASSLSLGTGANVLTF.

The genes are TRBV11-2 and TRBJ2-2, with 7 bases that match TRBD2. This CDR3 region has 16 residues. Unmatched junction bases numbered 7, after V lost 5 bases and J lost 1 base. In germline, CDR1 is SGHAT, CDR2 FQNNGV. CDR3 coding DNA: TGTGCCAGCAGCCCCCTAGCGGTTATGAACACCGGGGAGCTGTTTTTT. Protein: CASSPLAVMNTGELFF.

The V and J genes are TRBV30 and TRBJ2-2, with unresolved D. The germline V gene has CDR1 GTSNPN and CDR2 SVGIG (reference sequence). CDR3 length: 13 residues. Trimming pared 0 bases from V and 8 bases from J, leaving 10 bases between. CDR3: CAWSVGSRGELFF. Written as DNA, the CDR3 is TGTGCCTGGAGTGTTGGTAGCAGAGGGGAGCTGTTTTTT.

This sequence joins TRBV29-1 and TRBJ2-5, with D maybe TRBD2 (6 bases). CDR3 length: 12 amino acids. CDR1 and CDR2 (germline): SQVTM, ANQGSEA. The V and J ends lost 6 bases and 4 bases respectively, with 12 bases between them. For the CDR3, the DNA is TGCAGCGTCCGGAGGGCCCCAGAGACCCAGTACTTC. It translates to CSVRRAPETQYF. Together with reference TRBV29-1 and TRBJ2-5, the CDR3 gives the full variable domain: SAVISQKPSRDICQRGTSLTIQCQVDSQVTMMFWYRQQPGQSLTLIATANQGSEATYESGFVIDKFPISRPNLTFSTLTVSNMSPEDSSIYLCSVRRAPETQYFGPGTRLLVL.

The rearrangement links TRBV7-6 to TRBJ1-2, with a possible D match to TRBD1 (6 bases). The CDR3 has 16 amino acids. The germline V and J ends were trimmed by 1 base and 2 bases, with 14 bases remaining between them. CDR1 and CDR2 from the germline V gene are SGHVS and FNYEAQ. In DNA form, the CDR3 reads TGTGCCAGCAGCTTAGATGACAGGATTCCAAACTATGGCTACACCTTC. It codes for CASSLDDRIPNYGYTF. The variable domain in full, with the rest retrieved from reference TRBV7-6 and TRBJ1-2, is GAGVSQSPRYKVTKRGQDVALRCDPISGHVSLYWYRQALGQGPEFLTYFNYEAQQDKSGLPNDRFSAERPEGSISTLTIQRTEQRDSAMYRCASSLDDRIPNYGYTFGSGTRLTVV.

The sample holds a few counts of this clone. V and J are TRBV30 and TRBJ1-5, with 11 positions matching TRBD1. V was pared by 3 bases and J by 7 bases, with 5 bases of the junction left unmatched. The CDR3 extends over 14 amino acids. The germline V gene has CDR1 GTSNPN and CDR2 SVGIG (reference sequence). The CDR3 sequence is CAWSGQGAGQPQHF. The CDR3 nucleotides are TGTGCCTGGAGCGGACAGGGGGCCGGGCAGCCCCAGCATTTT.

This chain's CDR3 is CASSQPRGTEAFF. DNA of the CDR3: TGTGCCAGCAGCCAACCCAGGGGGACTGAAGCTTTCTTT. The chain uses TRBV4-2 and TRBJ1-1, with TRBD1 identical over 7 bases. V dropped 2 bases and J dropped 5; count of bases not matched to a gene: 2. CDR3 size: 13 residues. Germline V gene data show CDR1 as LGHNA and CDR2 as YNFKEQ.

The chain combines TRBV28 with TRBJ2-3; D uncertain. This CDR3 region has 14 residues. Germline CDR1 and CDR2: MDHEN and SYDVKM. Deletions cut 3 bases from V and 0 bases from J, with 7 bases between. CDR3 residues: CASSLAESTDTQYF. The CDR3 bases are TGTGCCAGCAGTTTGGCGGAGAGCACAGATACGCAGTATTTT.

This chain connects TRBV28 to TRBJ1-1; no clear D. The CDR3 sequence is 12 residues long. Trimming stripped 5 bases from V and 4 bases from J, with 8 bases between. CDR1 MDHEN and CDR2 SYDVKM come from the germline V gene. CDR3 nucleotides: TGTGCCAGCAGTGAGGTTGGCACTGAAGCTTTCTTT. Translated: CASSEVGTEAFF.

The CDR3 bases are TGTGCCAGCAGCCCCGGACAGGGGCTGCTTAAGTATGGCTACACCTTC. Protein product: CASSPGQGLLKYGYTF. The chain carries TRBV27 and TRBJ1-2, with TRBD1 matching 9 bases. In germline, CDR1 is MNHEY, CDR2 SMNVEV (reference sequence). Losses at the gene ends were 6 bases for V and 5 bases for J; bases not matched to a gene: 13. The length of the CDR3 is 16 residues.

This clone was detected once. The chain couples TRBV9 to TRBJ2-3, with D maybe TRBD2 (6 bases). The CDR3 is 14 amino acids. V lost 0 bases and J lost 8, with 13 bases in between. Germline V gene data show CDR1 as SGDLS and CDR2 as YYNGEE. The CDR3 nucleotides read TGTGCCAGCAGCGTAGGAGGGGAGGATATTACGCAGTATTTT. This gives the protein CASSVGGEDITQYF.

The V gene is TRBV9, the J gene TRBJ1-2, with D possibly being TRBD1 (6 bases). The V gene lost 4 bases and the J gene lost 8 bases, with 21 bases spanning the gap. The CDR3 covers 15 residues. Germline lookup yields CDR1 SGDLS and CDR2 YYNGEE. CDR3 protein: CASSSNRDRVRGYTF. The CDR3 nucleotides read TGTGCCAGCAGCTCGAACAGGGATAGGGTGAGAGGCTACACCTTC.

CDR3 sequence (DNA): TGTGCCTCTCCGGGACAGGGGCCTCTCTACGAGCAGTACTTC. Translation gives CASPGQGPLYEQYF. This chain joins TRBV27 and TRBJ2-7, with 10 positions matching TRBD1. CDR3 length: 14 residues. Germline V CDR1 and CDR2: MNHEY, SMNVEV (reference sequence). Trimming took 11 bases from V and 3 from J; bases not matched to a gene: 10.

The CDR3 loop reads CASTTTRGADLNQPQHF. The CDR3 bases are TGTGCCAGTACCACCACCAGGGGGGCAGACCTCAATCAGCCCCAGCATTTT. This chain uses TRBV19 with TRBJ1-5, with 7 bases matching TRBD1. CDR3 length equals 17 residues. The germline V gene encodes CDR1 LNHDA and CDR2 SQIVND (reference sequence). The V segment lost 7 bases and the J segment 3 bases; nucleotides outside the gene matches: 15. Complete variable domain (other parts from reference TRBV19 and TRBJ1-5): DGGITQSPKYLFRKEGQNVTLSCEQNLNHDAMYWYRQDPGQGLRLIYYSQIVNDFQKGDIAEGYSVSREKKESFPLTVTSAQKNPTAFYLCASTTTRGADLNQPQHFGDGTRLSIL.

V and J are TRBV28 and TRBJ2-7; D is perhaps TRBD2 (6 bases). From germline, CDR1 is MDHEN and CDR2 SYDVKM. Trimming took 7 bases from V and 2 from J, leaving 18 bases between them. The CDR3 length is 15 residues. The CDR3 DNA follows: TGTGCCAGCACGCGTGGAGCGGGCTCAACCTACGAGCAGTACTTC. Amino acids: CASTRGAGSTYEQYF.

The chain couples TRBV28 to TRBJ2-2; 7 bases are shared with TRBD1. The CDR3 extends over 13 amino acids. V lost 6 bases to trimming and J lost 6 bases; unmatched junction nucleotides: 4. Germline assignment: CDR1 MDHEN and CDR2 SYDVKM. In DNA, the CDR3 is TGTGCCAGCAGGTCCGACAGGGCCGGGGAGCTGTTTTTT. Translation: CASRSDRAGELFF.

This chain links TRBV2 with TRBJ1-5; D is ambiguous. The CDR3 consists of 13 residues. V was cut by 3 bases and J by 7 bases, with 10 bases left in between. Germline CDR1 reads SNHLY; CDR2 reads FYNNEI. The CDR3 region has the DNA TGTGCCAGCAGTGATGGCTGGCGCCAGCCCCAGCATTTT. It translates to CASSDGWRQPQHF.

The chain joins TRBV18 to TRBJ1-2; a weak D match, TRBD1 (6 bases). Germline V gene sequence: CDR1 KGHSH, CDR2 LQKENI. The CDR3 is 13 residues long. V lost 3 bases and J 3 bases, leaving 8 bases between the germline ends. CDR3 bases: TGTGCCAGCTCACCCCAGGGGTACTATGGCTACACCTTC. This translates into CASSPQGYYGYTF. Combining the CDR3 with reference TRBV18 and TRBJ1-2 gives the whole variable domain NAGVMQNPRHLVRRRGQEARLRCSPMKGHSHVYWYRQLPEEGLKFMVYLQKENIIDESGMPKERFSAEFPKEGPSILRIQQVVRGDSAAYFCASSPQGYYGYTFGSGTRLTVV.

This chain uses TRBV28 with TRBJ2-6; unclear D gene. The CDR3 length is 14 residues. The V and J ends lost 5 bases and 4 bases respectively, with 9 bases between them. CDR1 MDHEN and CDR2 SYDVKM come from the germline V gene. CDR3 amino acids: CASSPHGGANVLTF. The CDR3 DNA reads as TGTGCCAGCAGTCCTCACGGAGGGGCCAACGTCCTGACTTTC.

This chain connects TRBV18 to TRBJ2-2; D uncertain. CDR1 is KGHSH and CDR2 is LQKENI in the germline V gene. The CDR3 loop spans 15 amino acids. V lost 3 bases to trimming and J lost 1 base, with 9 bases between them. Here the CDR3 reads CASSPGQKNTGELFF. CDR3 in DNA: TGTGCCAGCTCACCTGGGCAGAAGAACACCGGGGAGCTGTTTTTT.